The 23 T cell receptor beta chains in this list originate from one sample, sequenced in a study of Tregs in tolerant kidney transplant recipients. TCRdb's table, derived via immunoSEQ multiplex PCR, lists solely in-frame clones and lacks some. The sample holds around 74,000 clones, roughly 98% seen once. The sample was CD4+ T cells from blood, taken before the transplant. The receptors originated from a human donor who received a combined kidney and bone marrow transplant.

The V call is TRBV23-1, the J call TRBJ2-5, with 7 positions matching TRBD2. TRBV23-1 is filed as an ORF, its function uncertain. The CDR3 is made up of 15 amino acids. V trimming: 0 bases; J trimming: 5 bases; junction bases outside the gene matches: 6. In DNA, the CDR3 is TGCGCCAGCAGTCAATCCGGCAGGGAGGGGGAGACCCAGTACTTC. Its translation is CASSQSGREGETQYF.

The chain couples TRBV5-1 to TRBJ1-4; a weak D match, TRBD1 (5 bases). V lost 3 bases and J lost 7, with 10 bases in between. Germline V gives CDR1 SGHRS, CDR2 YFSETQ. The CDR3 is 13 amino acids. The CDR3: CASSWTIGEKLFF. The CDR3 region has the DNA TGCGCCAGCAGCTGGACAATTGGTGAAAAACTGTTTTTT.

The chain has TRBV5-4 and TRBJ1-1; D remains ambiguous. Trimming took off 7 bases at V and 4 bases at J, with 20 bases between the two ends. This CDR3 comprises 15 residues. Looked up from germline, CDR1 is SGHNT and CDR2 is YYREEE (reference sequence). CDR3 nucleotides: TGTGCCAGCTATGAACTAAGAGGGATGGGCACTGAAGCTTTCTTT. Encoded protein: CASYELRGMGTEAFF.

The rearrangement uses TRBV5-3 and TRBJ2-2; 9 bases align to TRBD2. TRBV5-3 is labeled an ORF, and its function is uncertain. Trimming at V came to 5 bases and at J to 6 bases, leaving 8 bases not matched to a gene. This CDR3 spans 15 amino acids. DNA of the CDR3: TGTGCCAGAAGGAGCGGGAGGCGCGGGCCCGGGGAGCTGTTTTTT. Protein sequence: CARRSGRRGPGELFF.

This chain uses TRBV4-2 with TRBJ1-3; D possibly corresponds to TRBD1 (5 bases). There are 19 residues in the CDR3. V lost 0 bases and J 4 bases, leaving 22 bases between the germline ends. Germline CDR1 is LGHNA and CDR2 is YNFKEQ. CDR3: CASSQEKRLKGEKGNTIYF. The CDR3 region has the DNA TGTGCCAGCAGCCAAGAGAAAAGGCTAAAAGGGGAAAAAGGAAACACCATATATTTT.

J is TRBJ2-3 and V is TRBV6-5; TRBD2 matches at 11 bases. Germline CDR1 and CDR2: MNHEY and SVGAGI. This CDR3 spans 15 amino acids. The V and J ends lost 3 bases and 3 bases, in that order; junction bases with no gene match: 2. DNA of the CDR3: TGTGCCAGCAGTTATCTAGCGGGGGGAACAGATACGCAGTATTTT. Residues: CASSYLAGGTDTQYF.

The gene calls are TRBV7-2 and TRBJ2-7; TRBD1 matches at 8 bases. Germline CDR1 is SGHTA and CDR2 is FQGNSA. The CDR3 runs 15 residues. Trimming removed 6 bases from V and 1 base from J; junction bases left unmatched: 8. This chain's CDR3 is CASRTQGARSYEQYF. The CDR3 coding sequence is TGTGCCAGCAGGACGCAGGGGGCGCGATCCTACGAGCAGTACTTC.

The rearrangement uses TRBV7-9 and TRBJ1-1; the D gene is possibly TRBD1 (6 bases). CDR3 length equals 14 residues. With 1 base removed from V and 1 base from J, the gap between germline ends came to 7 bases. In germline, CDR1 is SEHNR, CDR2 FQNEAQ (reference sequence). The CDR3 region has the DNA TGTGCCAGCAGCTTAGGGACAGAGAACACTGAAGCTTTCTTT. Translation gives CASSLGTENTEAFF.

The rearrangement links TRBV9 to TRBJ2-5; 13 positions match TRBD2. Germline assignment: CDR1 SGDLS and CDR2 YYNGEE. Germline trimming cut 0 bases from V and 4 bases from J; bases unmatched to any gene: 3. CDR3 length: 16 residues. CDR3 amino acids: CASSVGLAGGGETQYF. The CDR3 bases are TGTGCCAGCAGCGTAGGACTAGCGGGAGGAGGAGAGACCCAGTACTTC.

The chain uses TRBV7-2 and TRBJ2-7; the D is unclear. The germline V gene encodes CDR1 SGHTA and CDR2 FQGNSA. V was trimmed by 5 bases and J by 2 bases, leaving 7 bases between them. The CDR3 length is 12 residues. The CDR3 DNA reads as TGTGCCAGCAGCCTCCCCGCCTACGAGCAGTACTTC. This gives the protein CASSLPAYEQYF.

J is TRBJ2-6 and V is TRBV27; weak D call: TRBD1 (7 bases). Germline V gene sequence: CDR1 MNHEY, CDR2 SMNVEV (reference sequence). The ends were cut back, 5 bases at V and 3 bases at J, with 8 bases in the middle. This CDR3 spans 14 amino acids. CDR3 nucleotide sequence: TGTGCCAGCAGTCAGGGGGGTGGGGCCAACGTCCTGACTTTC. It encodes CASSQGGGANVLTF.

The chain recombines TRBV19 with TRBJ1-6; D is ambiguous. Germline CDR1 and CDR2: LNHDA and SQIVND (reference sequence). CDR3 size: 14 residues. V was cut by 7 bases and J by 2 bases, with 9 bases left in between. The CDR3 spells CASTGGTYNSPLHF. In nucleotides, the CDR3 is TGTGCCAGTACCGGCGGGACCTATAATTCACCCCTCCACTTT.

The chain is built from TRBV29-1 and TRBJ1-1; D gene unclear. V was cut by 4 bases and J by 3 bases, with 6 bases left in between. CDR3 length: 11 amino acids. CDR1 and CDR2 from the germline V gene are SQVTM and ANQGSEA. CDR3 sequence (DNA): TGCAGCGTTGGAGGTCACACTGAAGCTTTCTTT. It specifies CSVGGHTEAFF.

The chain employs TRBV30 and TRBJ1-1; D is unresolved. CDR1 and CDR2 (germline): GTSNPN, SVGIG (reference sequence). This CDR3 has 13 residues. V was clipped by 3 bases and J by 0 bases, with 8 bases between them. DNA for the CDR3: TGTGCCTGGAGCGAGGAGATGAACACTGAAGCTTTCTTT. This sequence encodes CAWSEEMNTEAFF.

This clone was picked up one time. The chain is built from TRBV25-1 and TRBJ2-7; 7 bases are shared with TRBD1. Losses at the gene ends were 8 bases for V and 5 bases for J; bases not matched to a gene: 9. Germline loops: CDR1 MGHDK, CDR2 SYGVNS. This CDR3 is built from 13 residues. CDR3 DNA: TGTGCCAGCTCCGAAAGGGGGCGAGACGAGCAGTACTTC. It specifies CASSERGRDEQYF.

V and J are TRBV9 and TRBJ1-2; TRBD1 matches at 7 bases. J was trimmed by 8 bases and V by 1 base; bases with no gene match: 8. CDR3 size: 14 residues. CDR1 SGDLS and CDR2 YYNGEE come from the germline V gene. The CDR3 nucleotides are TGTGCCAGCAGCGTAACCGAGACAGGGAAAGGCTACACCTTC. Its translation: CASSVTETGKGYTF.

The V and J genes are TRBV5-1 and TRBJ1-4, with 7 nucleotides matching TRBD1. The CDR3 is made up of 15 amino acids. With 4 bases clipped from V and 3 bases from J, the junction kept 6 bases outside the gene matches. CDR1 and CDR2 from the germline V gene are SGHRS and YFSETQ. CDR3 amino acids: CASSHGGTANEKLFF. In DNA form, the CDR3 reads TGCGCCAGCAGCCACGGTGGGACAGCTAATGAAAAACTGTTTTTT.

V is TRBV6-8 and J is TRBJ1-5; D is unclear. Trimming pared 7 bases from V and 4 bases from J, leaving 14 bases between. This CDR3 comprises 14 residues. Germline V gene sequence: CDR1 MNHGY, CDR2 SAAAGT. CDR3 DNA sequence: TGTGCCAGCAAGAGGGCCGAGGGTAATCAGCCCCAGCATTTT. Translated, it gives CASKRAEGNQPQHF.

The rearrangement links TRBV5-1 to TRBJ1-4; 8 bases map to TRBD1. Germline trimming cut 4 bases from V and 8 bases from J; bases unmatched to any gene: 7. The germline gives CDR1 SGHRS, CDR2 YFSETQ. The CDR3 contains 14 residues. CDR3 region: CASSEVGTGEKLFF. The CDR3 DNA sequence: TGCGCCAGCAGCGAGGTGGGGACAGGAGAAAAACTGTTTTTT.

V and J are TRBV5-4 and TRBJ1-2; weak D call: TRBD1 (5 bases). Germline loops: CDR1 SGHNT, CDR2 YYREEE (reference sequence). V was trimmed by 0 bases and J by 5 bases, leaving 11 bases between them. The CDR3 loop spans 14 amino acids. The CDR3 sequence is CASSLAGGSYGYTF. CDR3 nucleotide sequence: TGTGCCAGCAGCTTGGCGGGGGGAAGTTATGGCTACACCTTC.

The rearrangement uses TRBV5-1 and TRBJ2-7; D is unclear. The ends were cut back, 4 bases at V and 3 bases at J, with 8 bases in the middle. Germline CDR1 SGHRS, CDR2 YFSETQ. The CDR3 spans 12 residues. This CDR3 is CASSLPGYEQYF. The CDR3 region has the DNA TGCGCCAGCAGCCTCCCCGGCTACGAGCAGTACTTC.

The V call is TRBV5-5, the J call TRBJ2-7; TRBD2 agrees at 7 bases. CDR3 length: 16 residues. V shed 4 bases and J 3 bases; nucleotides not matched to a gene: 13. Germline V lookup: CDR1 SGHKS, CDR2 YYEKEE (reference sequence). CDR3 nucleotide sequence: TGTGCCAGCAGCCCCCCCGGGCTAGCGGTGCGCTACGAGCAGTACTTC. It encodes CASSPPGLAVRYEQYF.

V usage is TRBV6-6 and J usage is TRBJ2-1; TRBD2 agrees at 10 bases. V gave up 2 bases and J gave up 4 bases; unmatched junction bases: 2. This CDR3 is 15 amino acids long. The germline V gene has CDR1 MNHNY and CDR2 SVGAGI (reference sequence). The CDR3: CASSYLTSGYNEQFF. CDR3 bases: TGTGCCAGCAGTTACCTGACTAGCGGGTACAATGAGCAGTTCTTC.